This T cell receptor beta chain was captured by sequencing in a study of blood T cell repertoires in COVID-19. Background on the study: From T cells, B-cell-depleted T cells, or PBMCs came the material, which was cDNA or gDNA.

Enrollment of patients from Seattle took place during active infection, with longitudinal follow-up. Trimming cost V 5 bases and J 8 bases; bases outside gene matches: 13. The CDR3 has 15 residues. From germline, CDR1 is LNHDA and CDR2 SQIVND (reference sequence). Authors' processing steps: Estimation of nucleated cell counts was performed using reference gene primer amplification. Repertoires were generated with immunoSEQ multiplex PCR, while TCRdb's copy carries only in-frame clones and drops some. V, J and clone size are taken as reported in that table, and D and trimming were inferred from the DNA itself. The data contain 150,000 to 250,000 clones, roughly three quarters of them singletons.

Sequenced: peripheral blood. J is TRBJ2-7 and V is TRBV19; TRBD1 matches at 9 bases. This clonotype was obtained from a woman in her thirties or forties with COVID-19, enrolled during active disease. CDR3 bases: TGTGCCAGTAGTCAAGGAATGGACAGGGGTCCGAAGCAGTACTTC. Amino acid sequence: CASSQGMDRGPKQYF.